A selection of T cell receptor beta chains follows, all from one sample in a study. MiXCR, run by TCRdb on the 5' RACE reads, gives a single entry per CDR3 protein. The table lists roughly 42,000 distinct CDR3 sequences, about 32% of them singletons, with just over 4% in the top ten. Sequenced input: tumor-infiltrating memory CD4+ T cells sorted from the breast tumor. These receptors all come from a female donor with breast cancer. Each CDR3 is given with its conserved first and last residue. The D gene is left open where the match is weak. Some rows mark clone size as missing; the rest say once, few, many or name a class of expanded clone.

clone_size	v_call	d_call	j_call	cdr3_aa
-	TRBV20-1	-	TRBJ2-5	CSGQVQETQYF
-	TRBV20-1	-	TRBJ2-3	CSASGLPNLGDTDTQYF
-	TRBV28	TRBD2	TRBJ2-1	CASTPGTSGNEQFF
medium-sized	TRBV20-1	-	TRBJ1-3	CSASKNGNTIYF
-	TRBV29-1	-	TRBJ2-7	CSGEVWDEQYF
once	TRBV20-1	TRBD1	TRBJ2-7	CSAGWDRTSYEQYF
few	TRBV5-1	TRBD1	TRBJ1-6	CASSGTTGARNSPLHF
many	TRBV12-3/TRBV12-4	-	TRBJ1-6	CASSQTGSSPLHF
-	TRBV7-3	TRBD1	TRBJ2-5	CASSLGDSLQETLYF
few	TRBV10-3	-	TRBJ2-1	CAISELEGSDNEQFF
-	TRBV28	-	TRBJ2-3	CASSVFTDTQYF
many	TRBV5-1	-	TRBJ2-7	CASSRNRELEQYF
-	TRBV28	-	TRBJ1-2	CASSLGDGAYGYTF
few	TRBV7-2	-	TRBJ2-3	CASSLGNSGTPDTQYF
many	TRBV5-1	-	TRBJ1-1	CASSFFGGAKNTEAFF
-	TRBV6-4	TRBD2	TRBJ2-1	CTSSPSGGLNEQFF
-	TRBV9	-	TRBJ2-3	CASSVNTDTQYF
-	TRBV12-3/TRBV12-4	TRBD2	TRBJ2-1	CASSPSGGSYNEQFF
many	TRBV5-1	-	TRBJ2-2	CASSLSDRMTGELFF
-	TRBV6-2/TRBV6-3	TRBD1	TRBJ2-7	CASRWKGGLYEQYF
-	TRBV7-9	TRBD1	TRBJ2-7	CARSRDRGIYEQYF
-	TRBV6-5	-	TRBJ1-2	CASSNREGGYGYTF
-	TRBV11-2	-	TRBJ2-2	CASSLTRGAGAPGELFF
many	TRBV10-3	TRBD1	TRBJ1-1	CATSDRANTEAFF
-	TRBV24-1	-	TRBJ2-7	CATSTGSSYEQYF
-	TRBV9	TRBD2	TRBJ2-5	CASSRTIASPTSGRVETQYF
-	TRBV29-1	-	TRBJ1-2	CSVEDYGVYGYTF
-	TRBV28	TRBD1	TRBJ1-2	CASGKTGSGYTF
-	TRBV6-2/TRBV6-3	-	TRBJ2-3	CASSSGQGGTDTQYF
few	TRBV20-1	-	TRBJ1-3	CSAIAGSGNTIYF
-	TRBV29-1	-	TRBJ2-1	CSGVGGLSYSTNNEQFF
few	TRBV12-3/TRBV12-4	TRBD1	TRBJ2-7	CASSNRQGAEQYF
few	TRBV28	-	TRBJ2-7	CASSSLWGSYEQYF
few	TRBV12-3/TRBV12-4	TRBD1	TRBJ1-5	CASSYRTGSNQPQHF
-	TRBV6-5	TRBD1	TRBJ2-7	CASSYSYRGAYEQYF
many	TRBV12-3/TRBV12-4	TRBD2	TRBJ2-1	CASRTSGWNEQFF
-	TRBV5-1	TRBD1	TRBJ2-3	CASNRDRKSLTDTQYF
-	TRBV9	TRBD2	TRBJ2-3	CASSPFSGRGGPADTQYF
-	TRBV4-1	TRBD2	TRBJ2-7	CASSQDLGLFSYEQYF
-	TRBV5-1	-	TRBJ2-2	CASSLVQSRTGELFF
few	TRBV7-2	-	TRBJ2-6	CASSPNRGSGANVLTF
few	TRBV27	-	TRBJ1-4	CASSSGRVLFF
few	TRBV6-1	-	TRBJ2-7	CASSETIYEQYF
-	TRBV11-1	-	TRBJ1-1	CASSLARVTTMNTEAFF
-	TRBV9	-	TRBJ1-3	CASSLGSVSGNTIYF
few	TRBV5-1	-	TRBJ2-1	CASSLGQSYNEQFF
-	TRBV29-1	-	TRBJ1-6	CSVGQNNSPLHF
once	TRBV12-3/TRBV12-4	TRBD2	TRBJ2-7	CASSPPGLASEQYF
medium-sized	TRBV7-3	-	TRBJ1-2	CASSSTAVTNYGYTF
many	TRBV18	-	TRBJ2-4	CASSPSDTRRQYF
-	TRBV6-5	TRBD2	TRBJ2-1	CAISRLGSGVDEQFF
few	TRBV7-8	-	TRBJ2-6	CASSLARGGANVLTF
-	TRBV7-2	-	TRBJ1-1	CASSKVREKAFF
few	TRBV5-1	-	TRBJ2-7	CASSLEVTPYEQYF
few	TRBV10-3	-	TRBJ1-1	CASSSPGVNTEAFF